The next 4 T cell receptor beta chains were all read from a single sample in a study of blood T cell repertoires in COVID-19. Clones were read by immunoSEQ multiplex PCR, and TCRdb kept only the in-frame ones, dropping some. The table has 100,000 to 150,000 clones, 87% seen once. Sequenced material: peripheral blood. The receptors come from a human donor in a cohort sampled during active COVID-19.

This rearrangement joins TRBV5-1 to TRBJ2-3; 8 nucleotides align to TRBD1. CDR3 length equals 13 residues. Germline lookup yields CDR1 SGHRS and CDR2 YFSETQ. V was pared by 7 bases and J by 5 bases, with 6 bases of the junction left unmatched. As DNA, the CDR3 is TGCGCCAGCGGACAGGGAGTGGGAGATACGCAGTATTTT. As protein: CASGQGVGDTQYF.

The V and J genes are TRBV3-1 (or the pseudogene TRBV3-2) and TRBJ2-1; 13 nucleotides align to TRBD2. The V segment lost 1 base and the J segment 6 bases; nucleotides outside the gene matches: 6. Germline lookup yields CDR1 LGHDT and CDR2 YNNKEL (reference sequence). This CDR3 comprises 17 residues. CDR3 in DNA: TGTGCCAGCAGCCAAGGCCTACTAGCGGGAGGGGTCAATGAGCAGTTCTTC. Translated: CASSQGLLAGGVNEQFF.

The V gene is TRBV28, the J gene TRBJ2-7; possible D gene TRBD1, 6 bases. The CDR3 contains 13 residues. The V gene lost 7 bases and the J gene lost 4 bases, with 14 bases spanning the gap. Germline V CDR1 and CDR2: MDHEN, SYDVKM. CDR3 sequence (DNA): TGTGCCAGCAACAGGGCCGGATCGTACGAGCAGTACTTC. Protein: CASNRAGSYEQYF.

The CDR3 coding sequence is TGTGCCAGCCTGAGCTCTGGGGCCAACGTCCTGACTTTC. It specifies CASLSSGANVLTF. This sequence joins TRBV12-3 or TRBV12-4 and TRBJ2-6, with unresolved D. The CDR3 totals 13 residues. The germline V and J ends were trimmed by 8 bases and 0 bases, with 5 bases remaining between them.